This TCR beta chain came from a study of OX40 agonist ivuxolimab in advanced cancers. About the study: Patients undergoing dose escalation presented with hepatocellular carcinoma, melanoma, renal cell or head and neck cancer. Age averaged around 58 years (range roughly 23 to 79), and roughly 80% were male.

The protocol was immunoSEQ multiplex PCR, while the TCRdb copy is restricted to in-frame clones and leaves out a portion. The sample includes some 150,000 clones, over 75% of them seen just once. V lost 3 bases and J lost 6; bases outside the gene matches: 8. The CDR3 consists of 17 residues. CDR1 and CDR2 from the germline V gene are SGHDN and FVKESK. Blood specimens came from baseline, cycle 4 day 1, and cycle 7 day 1. The clonotype was recovered from an adult with an advanced solid tumor such as melanoma, head and neck, liver or kidney cancer. This sample comprised CD4+ or CD8+ T cells sorted from blood, obtained in a trial of the OX40 agonist ivuxolimab. The chain has TRBV14 and TRBJ2-3, with 14 nucleotides matching TRBD2. The CDR3 DNA reads TGTGCCAGCAGCCAGACTAGCGGGAGGGCCCTCGGGGATACGCAGTATTTT. The encoded protein is CASSQTSGRALGDTQYF.